This TCR beta chain was sequenced for a study of metastatic and nonmetastatic thyroid tumors. Before thyroid surgery, none of the patients had received any treatment. V was trimmed by 6 bases and J by 9 bases, leaving 18 bases between them. This CDR3 comprises 15 residues. Germline V gene data show CDR1 as MNHNS and CDR2 as SASEGT. TCRdb re-analyzed the PCR reads through MiXCR. The repertoire holds tens of thousands of clones, with approximately 15% as singletons. The source of this sequence is a female donor with papillary thyroid cancer or a benign thyroid nodule (not recorded which). Some clones in this sample may be carry-over from other donors' samples. This sequence joins TRBV6-1 and TRBJ1-6, with a tentative D call TRBD1 (6 bases). Sequencing input: blood. CDR3 DNA: TGTGCCAGCAGCTTAGAGGTAGGGGGTAGTTCACCCCTCCACTTT. Translated: CASSLEVGGSSPLHF.